These 27 T cell receptor beta chains share one sample of origin, sequenced in a study of blood T cells in healthy people across ages. Combining a sample-barcoded 5' primer with a J-beta primer mix, a second PCR ran for about 6 to 11 cycles. MiXCR was run by TCRdb on the 5' RACE reads, yielding one entry per CDR3 protein. Of roughly 680,000 distinct CDR3 sequences in the sample, approximately 52% were seen once. The sample was blood. These receptors all stem from a woman of 80 years or more in good health.

The V and J genes are TRBV9 and TRBJ1-5, with D tentatively TRBD1 (6 bases). The V gene lost 1 base and the J gene lost 3 bases, with 8 bases spanning the gap. Germline CDR1 and CDR2: SGDLS and YYNGEE. The CDR3 has 14 residues. CDR3 region: CASSVQGNNQPQHF. In DNA, the CDR3 is TGTGCCAGCAGCGTACAGGGGAACAATCAGCCCCAGCATTTT.

This clonotype was seen many times. V gene TRBV29-1 combines with J gene TRBJ1-2; D not certain. The CDR3 is made up of 13 amino acids. Germline CDR1 reads SQVTM; CDR2 reads ANQGSEA. V shed 2 bases and J shed 1 base, with 8 bases lying between them. The CDR3 here is CSVESHYNYGYTF. The CDR3 DNA reads as TGCAGCGTTGAATCCCATTATAACTATGGCTACACCTTC.

This clonotype was seen repeatedly, ten times or more. The chain has TRBV9 and TRBJ2-5; D is perhaps TRBD1 (5 bases). Trimming stripped 0 bases from V and 5 bases from J, with 8 bases between. This CDR3 spans 13 amino acids. The germline gives CDR1 SGDLS, CDR2 YYNGEE. CDR3 residues: CASSVGQYETQYF. Written as DNA, the CDR3 is TGTGCCAGCAGCGTAGGACAGTATGAGACCCAGTACTTC.

To note about this clonotype: This may be a read error: a much more frequent sequence differs by one nucleotide. This chain connects TRBV25-1 to TRBJ2-4; D tentatively fits TRBD1 or TRBD2 (5 bases each). Near its end, the DNA agrees better with TRBJ2-7, so the J call may be wrong. The CDR3 has 15 amino acids. Per the germline V gene, CDR1 is MGHDK and CDR2 is SYGVNS. CDR3 loop: CASSELGTDDCEQYF. CDR3 bases: TGTGCCAGCAGTGAATTGGGGACGGACGATTGCGAGCAGTACTTC.

V usage is TRBV6-5 and J usage is TRBJ2-7; 11 bases line up with TRBD2. The DNA end lines up better with TRBJ2-5; the J call may be wrong. CDR1 and CDR2 from the germline V gene are MNHEY and SVGAGI. This CDR3 region has 15 residues. The CDR3 is CASSVSGRVWETQYF. Written as DNA, the CDR3 is TGTGCCAGCAGCGTTAGCGGGAGGGTATGGGAGACCCAGTACTTC.

The V and J genes are TRBV12-3 or TRBV12-4 and TRBJ1-1; TRBD1 aligns across 9 bases. CDR3 length: 17 amino acids. After removal of 5 bases from V and 1 base from J, the junction contained 11 bases not matched to a gene. The CDR3 bases are TGTGCCAGCAGTCCAGGGACAGGGAAAGGGGAGAACACTGAAGCTTTCTTT. Translation gives CASSPGTGKGENTEAFF.

This chain joins TRBV29-1 and TRBJ2-4, with no clear D. The J call is in doubt because the DNA end fits TRBJ2-7 better. CDR3 length: 14 amino acids. Looked up from germline, CDR1 is SQVTM and CDR2 is ANQGSEA. The CDR3 nucleotides are TGCAGCGTTGAAGATCGGTTCGGGCTTGGCGAGCAGTACTTC. As protein: CSVEDRFGLGEQYF.

This clonotype has at least ten counts. The genes are TRBV19 and TRBJ2-1; D not resolved. V shed 3 bases and J shed 9 bases, with 12 bases lying between them. The CDR3 runs to 13 residues. From germline, CDR1 is LNHDA and CDR2 SQIVND (reference sequence). CDR3 loop: CASSIILRGEQFF. The CDR3 region has the DNA TGTGCCAGTAGTATCATTCTTCGAGGTGAGCAGTTCTTC.

This chain uses TRBV28 with TRBJ2-1; D may be TRBD1 or TRBD2 (5 bases each). Germline V gene sequence: CDR1 MDHEN, CDR2 SYDVKM. The germline V and J ends were trimmed by 3 bases and 6 bases, with 12 bases remaining between them. This CDR3 has 14 amino acids. CDR3 sequence (DNA): TGTGCCAGCAGTTTTACGGGACCCGCCAATGAGCAGTTCTTC. Its translation: CASSFTGPANEQFF.

This chain joins TRBV20-1 and TRBJ1-2; maybe TRBD1 (5 bases). V was cut by 3 bases and J by 5 bases, with 19 bases left in between. CDR3 length: 15 residues. Germline lookup yields CDR1 DFQATT and CDR2 SNEGSKA (reference sequence). The CDR3 nucleotides are TGCAGTGCTAGGGAGAGGAGGGGCGGCGGGTATGGCTACACCTTC. Its translation is CSARERRGGGYGYTF.

This chain connects TRBV12-3 or TRBV12-4 to TRBJ2-3; 11 bases are a match to TRBD2. The ends lost 8 bases at V and 11 bases at J; junction bases unmatched: 21. The CDR3 length is 17 residues. The CDR3 loop is CASGRGSGRAGTDVQYF. The CDR3 nucleotides are TGTGCCAGCGGGAGGGGTAGCGGGAGGGCGGGCACAGATGTGCAGTATTTT.

This clonotype was detected ten times or more. This chain connects TRBV18 to TRBJ2-3; D call uncertain. Per germline, CDR1 KGHSH and CDR2 LQKENI. V gave up 3 bases and J gave up 6 bases, with 4 bases separating them. The CDR3 length is 11 residues. The CDR3 loop reads CASSPDDTQYF. CDR3 sequence (DNA): TGTGCCAGCTCACCGGATGATACGCAGTATTTT.

A word on this clonotype: Possible read error: a much larger clone is one base away. The rearrangement joins TRBV29-1 to TRBJ2-1; unclear D gene. V lost 6 bases and J lost 3, with 3 bases in between. The CDR3 has 10 amino acids. Per the germline V gene, CDR1 is SQVTM and CDR2 is ANQGSEA. CDR3: CSVDYNEQFF. The DNA for the CDR3 is TGCAGCGTGGACTACAATGAGCAGTTCTTC.

This clonotype was detected many times. Written as DNA, the CDR3 is TGCGCCAGCAGCTTGGGACAGACAGCCTACGAGCAGTACTTC. Encoded protein: CASSLGQTAYEQYF. This sequence joins TRBV5-1 and TRBJ2-7; tentatively, D is TRBD1 (5 bases). CDR1 is SGHRS, CDR2 YFSETQ, per germline. The V end lost 0 bases, the J end lost 2 bases, and 9 bases lay between the germline ends. The CDR3 has 14 residues.

This clonotype was seen many times. CDR3 DNA sequence: TGCGCCAGCAGCTTCGGTGGTGCTGGGGCCAACGTCCTGACTTTC. This encodes CASSFGGAGANVLTF. J is TRBJ2-6 and V is TRBV5-1, with D unclear. CDR1 and CDR2 from the germline V gene are SGHRS and YFSETQ. The CDR3 runs 15 residues. Trimming took off 2 bases at V and 2 bases at J, with 8 bases between the two ends.

The chain uses TRBV12-3 or TRBV12-4 and TRBJ2-3, with 12 bases that match TRBD2. The CDR3 sequence is 18 residues long. The J segment lost 1 base and the V segment lost 2 bases, leaving 7 bases of the junction unmatched. CDR3: CASSLWASGGGGTDTQYF. The CDR3 DNA reads TGTGCCAGCAGTTTATGGGCTAGCGGGGGGGGCGGCACAGATACGCAGTATTTT.

Concerning this clonotype: A much larger clone sits a single nucleotide away, making a read error possible. The chain carries TRBV7-2 and TRBJ2-3, with 10 bases lining up with TRBD2. The CDR3 is made up of 14 amino acids. Per germline, CDR1 SGHTA and CDR2 FQGNSA. CDR3 sequence: CASSGSGGEDTQNF. The CDR3 coding sequence is TGTGCCAGCAGCGGCAGCGGGGGGGAGGATACGCAGAATTTT.

On this clonotype itself: A much larger clone differs by one base, so this may be a read error. The V and J genes are TRBV2 and TRBJ2-3; possible D gene TRBD1, 6 bases. This CDR3 has 14 residues. Germline V CDR1 and CDR2: SNHLY, FYNNEI. Trimming stripped 6 bases from V and 6 bases from J, with 16 bases between. CDR3 bases: TGTGCCAGCAGAGGGGGTATATCTCGGGATACGCAGTATTTT. Its translation is CASRGGISRDTQYF.

This clonotype appeared a few times. The CDR3 DNA reads TGCAGTGCCCGGTATCGGACGGCTTGGGGCTACACCTTC. Its translation is CSARYRTAWGYTF. The chain has TRBV20-1 and TRBJ1-2; D call uncertain. The V end was cut by 6 bases, the J end by 8 bases, with 19 bases between. Germline-derived CDR1 and CDR2 are DFQATT and SNEGSKA (reference sequence). The CDR3 consists of 13 residues.

This clonotype showed up just once. The chain is built from TRBV10-3 and TRBJ1-2; D unclear. V was pared by 6 bases and J by 0 bases, with 11 bases between. Germline CDR1 and CDR2: ENHRY and SYGVKD. The CDR3 length is 14 residues. CDR3 residues: CAISVQDTNYGYTF. The CDR3 DNA sequence: TGTGCCATCAGCGTGCAGGATACTAACTATGGCTACACCTTC.

The chain joins TRBV10-3 to TRBJ1-1; TRBD1 might be the D (5 bases). CDR3 length: 12 amino acids. The germline V gene encodes CDR1 ENHRY and CDR2 SYGVKD. Deletions cut 11 bases from V and 9 bases from J, with 19 bases between. CDR3 nucleotide sequence: TGTGCCGCAGAGACAGTTGTGGGTAAAGCTTTCTTT. It translates to CAAETVVGKAFF.

Only one count was recorded for this clonotype. This rearrangement joins TRBV11-2 to TRBJ2-3; 10 nucleotides line up with TRBD2. Trimming took 7 bases from V and 5 from J; bases not matched to a gene: 3. In germline, CDR1 is SGHAT, CDR2 FQNNGV. The CDR3 has 13 residues. CDR3 nucleotides: TGTGCCAGCACCCTAGCGGGGGAAGATACGCAGTATTTT. This translates into CASTLAGEDTQYF.

This clonotype was detected a few times. The chain uses TRBV12-3 or TRBV12-4 and TRBJ2-1; D might be TRBD1 or TRBD2, each matching 5 bases. TRBJ2-7 matches the DNA end more closely, so the J call is doubtful. CDR3 length: 13 residues. The CDR3 DNA is TGTGCCAGCATTTTCGGGGCCAACAATGAGCAGTACTTC. This encodes CASIFGANNEQYF.

The J gene is TRBJ2-3, the V gene TRBV5-1, with a possible D match to TRBD1 (5 bases). CDR1 is SGHRS and CDR2 is YFSETQ in the germline V gene. The V gene lost 0 bases and the J gene lost 5 bases, with 16 bases spanning the gap. The CDR3 contains 16 residues. The CDR3 spells CASSLAEQVRGDTQYF. The CDR3 DNA reads TGCGCCAGCAGCTTGGCCGAACAGGTTCGAGGAGATACGCAGTATTTT.

The chain employs TRBV4-1 and TRBJ2-3; TRBD2 agrees at 7 bases. The CDR3 runs to 15 residues. Germline CDR1 reads MGHRA; CDR2 reads YSYEKL. Trimming cost V 4 bases and J 3 bases; bases outside gene matches: 7. The CDR3 sequence: CASSRNGGFTDTQYF. As DNA, the CDR3 is TGCGCCAGCAGCCGGAACGGGGGGTTTACAGATACGCAGTATTTT.

In this sample, this clonotype turned up many times. The V call is TRBV5-6, the J call TRBJ2-1, with 10 bases aligning to TRBD2. In germline, CDR1 is SGHDT, CDR2 YYEEEE. The V and J ends lost 4 bases and 3 bases, in that order; junction bases with no gene match: 10. The CDR3 has 17 amino acids. The CDR3 coding sequence is TGTGCCAGCAGCGGCCGTAGCGGGGGGATCTACTACAATGAGCAGTTCTTC. Protein: CASSGRSGGIYYNEQFF.

The table lists this clonotype with many counts. V is TRBV29-1 and J is TRBJ2-1; D ambiguous. V lost 6 bases, J lost 6 bases, and 15 bases lay in between. The germline V gene has CDR1 SQVTM and CDR2 ANQGSEA. This CDR3 is built from 13 residues. CDR3 DNA: TGCAGCGTCCAGGCGAGTCTAGGCAATGAGCAGTTCTTC. Residues: CSVQASLGNEQFF.